This T cell receptor (beta chain) was identified during a study of cytomegalovirus exposure and HLA in healthy donors. The protocol was immunoSEQ multiplex PCR, while the TCRdb copy is restricted to in-frame clones and leaves out a portion. The sample holds around 140,000 clones, over 90% seen once. Notes on this clone: Its specificity is not known.

The study's findings and limits: Most TCR sequences were seen very rarely across donors, but some public TCRs occurred in many.

Trimming removed 4 bases at V and 7 bases at J, with 16 bases between. The V gene's germline CDR1 is MNHEY and CDR2 SMNVEV (reference sequence). The length of the CDR3 is 14 residues. The chain has TRBV27 and TRBJ2-5; a weak D match, TRBD2 (5 bases). The origin of this receptor is a man aged 18-30 years in good health and CMV-seropositive. The sequencing sample was made of PBMCs. The CDR3: CASSSGLARGTQYF. DNA of the CDR3: TGTGCCAGCAGTTCCGGACTGGCCCGAGGGACCCAGTACTTC.